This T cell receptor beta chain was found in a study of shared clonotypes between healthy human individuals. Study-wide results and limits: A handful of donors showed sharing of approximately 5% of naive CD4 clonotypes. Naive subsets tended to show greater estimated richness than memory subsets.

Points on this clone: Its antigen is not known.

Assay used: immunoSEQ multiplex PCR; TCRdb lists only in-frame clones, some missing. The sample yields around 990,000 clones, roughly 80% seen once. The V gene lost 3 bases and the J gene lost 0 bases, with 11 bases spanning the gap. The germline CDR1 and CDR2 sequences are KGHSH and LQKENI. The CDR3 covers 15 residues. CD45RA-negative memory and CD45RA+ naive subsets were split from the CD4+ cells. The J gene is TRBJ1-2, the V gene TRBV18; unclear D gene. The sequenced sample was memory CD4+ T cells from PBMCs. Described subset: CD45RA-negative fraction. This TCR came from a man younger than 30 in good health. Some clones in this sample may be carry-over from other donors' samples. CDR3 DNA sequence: TGTGCCAGCTCACCGGCTACAGCAGCTAACTATGGCTACACCTTC. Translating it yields CASSPATAANYGYTF.